These 23 T cell receptor beta chains share one sample of origin, sequenced in a study of blood T cell repertoires in COVID-19. Clones were sequenced by immunoSEQ multiplex PCR, and TCRdb holds only the in-frame ones, with some missing. Of about 220,000 clones listed, roughly 85% are singletons. Source material: peripheral blood. The origin of the receptors is a woman in her seventies with COVID-19, enrolled during active disease.

This rearrangement joins TRBV7-2 to TRBJ2-2; 9 bases fit TRBD2. The CDR3 is 15 residues long. Losses at the gene ends were 3 bases for V and 7 bases for J; bases not matched to a gene: 6. Germline V CDR1 and CDR2: SGHTA, FQGNSA. DNA of the CDR3: TGTGCCAGCAGCTTTTCGCGGGGGGGCATCGGGGAGCTGTTTTTT. The encoded protein is CASSFSRGGIGELFF.

The chain is built from TRBV4-3 and TRBJ2-7; TRBD1 matches 8 bases. The V and J ends lost 4 bases and 6 bases, in that order; junction bases with no gene match: 14. The CDR3 extends over 16 amino acids. Germline loops: CDR1 LGHNA, CDR2 YSLEER. CDR3 loop: CASSPVRAQGASEQYF. CDR3 bases: TGCGCCAGCAGCCCTGTAAGGGCCCAGGGGGCAAGCGAGCAGTACTTC.

The rearrangement links TRBV7-2 to TRBJ1-6; maybe TRBD1 (5 bases). V shed 5 bases and J shed 11 bases, with 10 bases lying between them. The germline V gene has CDR1 SGHTA and CDR2 FQGNSA. The CDR3 runs 12 residues. The CDR3 sequence: CASSRGQAPLHF. The CDR3 DNA reads as TGTGCCAGCAGCCGTGGACAAGCACCCCTCCACTTT.

The chain carries TRBV19 and TRBJ2-3; TRBD2 aligns across 10 bases. The CDR3 is made up of 15 amino acids. The V segment lost 5 bases and the J segment 1 base; nucleotides outside the gene matches: 3. Per germline, CDR1 LNHDA and CDR2 SQIVND (reference sequence). The CDR3 spells CASSPGTSGTDTQYF. CDR3 nucleotide sequence: TGTGCCAGTAGTCCCGGGACTAGCGGCACAGATACGCAGTATTTT.

The rearrangement joins TRBV28 to TRBJ1-2; D might be TRBD1 (5 bases). Germline V gene data show CDR1 as MDHEN and CDR2 as SYDVKM. The CDR3 spans 12 residues. Trimming cost V 11 bases and J 5 bases, with 15 bases left between them. The CDR3 region is CAGSRGGYGYTF. CDR3 DNA: TGTGCCGGCTCCCGGGGGGGGTATGGCTACACCTTC.

The V and J genes are TRBV18 and TRBJ2-1; 8 bases fit TRBD2. J was trimmed by 3 bases and V by 2 bases; bases with no gene match: 6. CDR1 is KGHSH and CDR2 is LQKENI in the germline V gene. The CDR3 runs 16 residues. The CDR3 region has the DNA TGTGCCAGCTCACCAGATCGGCGGGGGGACTACAATGAGCAGTTCTTC. It encodes CASSPDRRGDYNEQFF.

J is TRBJ1-1 and V is TRBV7-9, with D unresolved. V was clipped by 1 base and J by 4 bases, with 7 bases between them. CDR1 and CDR2 from the germline V gene are SEHNR and FQNEAQ (reference sequence). This CDR3 spans 13 amino acids. This chain's CDR3 is CASSLVRGTEAFF. In DNA form, the CDR3 reads TGTGCCAGCAGCTTAGTACGGGGCACTGAAGCTTTCTTT. The variable domain in full, completed from reference TRBV7-9 and TRBJ1-1, reads DTGVSQNPRHKITKRGQNVTFRCDPISEHNRLYWYRQTLGQGPEFLTYFQNEAQLEKSRLLSDRFSAERPKGSFSTLEIQRTEQGDSAMYLCASSLVRGTEAFFGQGTRLTVV.

The chain joins TRBV3-1 (or the pseudogene TRBV3-2) to TRBJ1-1; D is uncertain. The germline V and J ends were trimmed by 5 bases and 1 base, with 14 bases remaining between them. Germline V gene lookup returns CDR1 LGHDT and CDR2 YNNKEL (reference sequence). The CDR3 extends over 15 amino acids. CDR3 sequence reads: CASSLLGGRNTEAFF. The DNA for the CDR3 is TGTGCCAGCAGCTTGCTAGGAGGGCGGAACACTGAAGCTTTCTTT.

The count of this clone is one. The CDR3 DNA is TGTGCCAGTAGTCCCCCAGGGACTAGCGGGAGCTGGTTCAAAGAGACCCAGTACTTC. Translated: CASSPPGTSGSWFKETQYF. The chain couples TRBV19 to TRBJ2-5; TRBD2 aligns across 14 bases. Germline CDR1 and CDR2: LNHDA and SQIVND (reference sequence). V shed 5 bases and J 3 bases; nucleotides not matched to a gene: 14. CDR3 size: 19 residues.

This chain uses TRBV9 with TRBJ1-1, with 7 bases identical to TRBD1. The CDR3 has 14 residues. V lost 5 bases, J lost 0 bases, and 4 bases stayed unmatched. Per the germline V gene, CDR1 is SGDLS and CDR2 is YYNGEE. In nucleotides, the CDR3 is TGTGCCAGCAGATCGGGACAGCTGAACACTGAAGCTTTCTTT. It specifies CASRSGQLNTEAFF.

This chain uses TRBV5-4 with TRBJ2-7; D possibly corresponds to TRBD1 (7 bases). CDR1 and CDR2 (germline): SGHNT, YYREEE (reference sequence). V lost 2 bases and J 5 bases, leaving 11 bases between the germline ends. This CDR3 spans 13 amino acids. The CDR3 is CASSFQGGDEQYF. The DNA for the CDR3 is TGTGCCAGCAGCTTCCAGGGGGGCGACGAGCAGTACTTC.

This clone was detected only once. This sequence joins TRBV5-1 and TRBJ2-1, with 13 bases that match TRBD2. Trimming removed 3 bases from V and 5 bases from J; junction bases left unmatched: 5. CDR3 length equals 16 residues. Germline CDR1 is SGHRS and CDR2 is YFSETQ. The CDR3 coding sequence is TGCGCCAGCAGCTCGGGACTAGCGGGATTCAACAATGAGCAGTTCTTC. Translation gives CASSSGLAGFNNEQFF.

V gene TRBV11-3 combines with J gene TRBJ1-5, with D hard to call. There are 15 residues in the CDR3. V lost 0 bases, J lost 6 bases, and 12 bases lay in between. Germline CDR1 is SGHNT and CDR2 is YENEEA. In DNA form, the CDR3 reads TGTGCCAGCAGCTTAGAACTAATGTCGGTTCAGCCCCAGCATTTT. Translated: CASSLELMSVQPQHF.

A note on this clone: One end of the junction varies from germline; a read error may be responsible. The chain uses TRBV9 and TRBJ2-1; 11 bases line up with TRBD2. Per the germline V gene, CDR1 is SGDLS and CDR2 is YYNGEE. The CDR3 covers 15 residues. CDR3 coding DNA: TGTGCCAGCAGTGTAGCGGGGGGGCCAAGCAATGAGCAGTTCTTC. This codes for CASSVAGGPSNEQFF.

The V and J genes are TRBV5-6 and TRBJ2-7; 8 bases align to TRBD1. The CDR3 length is 14 residues. With V trimmed by 4 bases and J by 3 bases, 6 bases remained unmatched. Germline-derived CDR1 and CDR2 are SGHDT and YYEEEE. In DNA form, the CDR3 reads TGTGCCAGCAGCCCGGGACAGGCCATCTACGAGCAGTACTTC. It yields the protein CASSPGQAIYEQYF.

The chain joins TRBV5-4 to TRBJ1-1; 8 bases are shared with TRBD1. Looked up from germline, CDR1 is SGHNT and CDR2 is YYREEE (reference sequence). This CDR3 has 15 residues. The junction had 5 bases not matched to a gene; V was cut back by 4 bases and J by 0 bases. The CDR3 bases are TGTGCCAGCAGCGCGGTGGGACAGGTGAACACTGAAGCTTTCTTT. Its protein product is CASSAVGQVNTEAFF.

The chain uses TRBV6-5 and TRBJ1-1; 10 bases are shared with TRBD1. This CDR3 has 16 residues. J lost 3 bases, V lost 1 base, and 5 bases had no gene match. Germline V lookup: CDR1 MNHEY, CDR2 SVGAGI. CDR3 loop: CASSYWDRGKDTEAFF. CDR3 bases: TGTGCCAGCAGTTACTGGGACAGGGGTAAGGACACTGAAGCTTTCTTT.

The chain has TRBV19 and TRBJ2-1; D gene uncertain. The V end was cut by 3 bases, the J end by 0 bases, with 9 bases between. The germline V gene encodes CDR1 LNHDA and CDR2 SQIVND (reference sequence). The CDR3 length is 15 residues. For the CDR3, the DNA is TGTGCCAGTAGTATTGAGTTCTACTCCTACAATGAGCAGTTCTTC. Residues: CASSIEFYSYNEQFF.

J is TRBJ1-2 and V is TRBV18; 7 positions agree with TRBD1. The germline V gene has CDR1 KGHSH and CDR2 LQKENI. J was trimmed by 2 bases and V by 3 bases; bases with no gene match: 6. This CDR3 has 15 residues. The CDR3 DNA sequence: TGTGCCAGCTCACCCCGGGACAGCTTGAACTATGGCTACACCTTC. It translates to CASSPRDSLNYGYTF.

The chain uses TRBV5-1 and TRBJ1-1; the match to TRBD1 covers 8 bases. This CDR3 is 14 amino acids long. With V trimmed by 3 bases and J by 1 base, 2 bases remained unmatched. In germline, CDR1 is SGHRS, CDR2 YFSETQ. The CDR3 DNA reads as TGCGCCAGCAGCTCGGGACAGGCGAACACTGAAGCTTTCTTT. It yields the protein CASSSGQANTEAFF.

V usage is TRBV4-3 and J usage is TRBJ1-4, with a weak D call TRBD1 (5 bases). This CDR3 is 16 amino acids long. Germline V gene sequence: CDR1 LGHNA, CDR2 YSLEER. V shed 0 bases and J shed 7 bases, with 15 bases lying between them. DNA of the CDR3: TGCGCCAGCAGCCAAGATCGTGCAGGGCAGGTTGAAAAACTGTTTTTT. It yields the protein CASSQDRAGQVEKLFF.

This chain connects TRBV7-2 to TRBJ1-2; possibly TRBD1 for D (5 bases). Germline V lookup: CDR1 SGHTA, CDR2 FQGNSA. CDR3 length: 14 amino acids. The V gene lost 7 bases and the J gene lost 3 bases, with 15 bases spanning the gap. CDR3 residues: CASTLGQKYYGYTF. Written as DNA, the CDR3 is TGTGCCAGCACCCTGGGGCAGAAGTACTATGGCTACACCTTC.

The V gene is TRBV10-3, the J gene TRBJ1-1, with D possibly matching TRBD1 (5 bases). The CDR3 sequence is 14 residues long. Germline values: CDR1 ENHRY, CDR2 SYGVKD. Between the trimmed V and J ends, which lost 2 bases and 6 bases, there was a span of 13 bases. The CDR3 reads CAISETTGSAEAFF. As DNA, the CDR3 is TGTGCCATCAGTGAGACAACAGGTTCGGCTGAAGCTTTCTTT.